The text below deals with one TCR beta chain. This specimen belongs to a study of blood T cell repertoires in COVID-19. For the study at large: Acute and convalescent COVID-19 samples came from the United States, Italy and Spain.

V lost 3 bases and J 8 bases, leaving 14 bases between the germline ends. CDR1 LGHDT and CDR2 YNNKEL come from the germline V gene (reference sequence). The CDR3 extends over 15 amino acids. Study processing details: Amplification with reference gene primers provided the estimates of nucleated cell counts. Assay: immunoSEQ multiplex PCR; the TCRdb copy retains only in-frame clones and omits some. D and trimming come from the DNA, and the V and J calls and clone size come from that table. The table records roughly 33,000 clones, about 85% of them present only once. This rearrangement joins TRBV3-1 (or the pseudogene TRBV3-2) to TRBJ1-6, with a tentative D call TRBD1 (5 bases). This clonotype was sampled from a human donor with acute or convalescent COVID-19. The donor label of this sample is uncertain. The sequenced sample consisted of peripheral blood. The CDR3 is CASSHSQTGYSPLHF. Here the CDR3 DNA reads TGTGCCAGCAGCCACAGCCAAACAGGATATTCACCCCTCCACTTT.